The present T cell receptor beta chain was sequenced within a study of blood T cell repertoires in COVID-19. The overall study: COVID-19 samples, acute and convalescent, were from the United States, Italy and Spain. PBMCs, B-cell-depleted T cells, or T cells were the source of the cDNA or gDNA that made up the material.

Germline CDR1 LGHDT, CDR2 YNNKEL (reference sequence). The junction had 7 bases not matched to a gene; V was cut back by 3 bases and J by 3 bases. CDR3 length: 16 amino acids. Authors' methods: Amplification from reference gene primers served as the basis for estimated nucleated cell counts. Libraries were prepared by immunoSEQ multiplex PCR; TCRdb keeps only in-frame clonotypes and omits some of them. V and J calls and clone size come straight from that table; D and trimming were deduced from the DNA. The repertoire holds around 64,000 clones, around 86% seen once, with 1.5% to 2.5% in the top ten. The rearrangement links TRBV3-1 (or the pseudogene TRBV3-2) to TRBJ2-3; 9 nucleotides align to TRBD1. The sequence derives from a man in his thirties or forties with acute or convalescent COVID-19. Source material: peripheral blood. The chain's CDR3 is CASSHPDRGGTDTQYF. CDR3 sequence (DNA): TGTGCCAGCAGCCACCCGGACAGGGGAGGTACAGATACGCAGTATTTT.